These 10 T cell receptor beta chains were sequenced from one sample in a study of blood T cell repertoires in COVID-19. TCRdb's copy holds only in-frame clones and misses some; the assay was immunoSEQ multiplex PCR. The table shows 90,000 to 140,000 clones, with roughly 80% occurring only once. The sample consisted of peripheral blood. Every receptor here comes from a woman in her 70s with acute or convalescent COVID-19.

The V and J genes are TRBV7-2 and TRBJ1-1; D unresolved. V lost 2 bases to trimming and J lost 8 bases, with 15 bases between them. Germline V CDR1 and CDR2: SGHTA, FQGNSA. The CDR3 is made up of 14 amino acids. The CDR3 loop reads CASSLNSNSLEAFF. As DNA, the CDR3 is TGTGCCAGCAGCTTAAATTCGAATTCACTGGAAGCTTTCTTT.

A few counts support this clone. The chain has TRBV29-1 and TRBJ1-2, with a possible D match to TRBD1 (5 bases). The CDR3 extends over 18 amino acids. V was shortened by 3 bases and J by 3 bases, with 26 bases between the two germline ends. Germline V gives CDR1 SQVTM, CDR2 ANQGSEA. The CDR3 DNA sequence: TGCAGCGTTGATGCGGGGCCCGAGGTGGCAGCAGGGCACTATGGCTACACCTTC. Encoded protein: CSVDAGPEVAAGHYGYTF.

The chain joins TRBV9 to TRBJ1-6, with a tentative D call TRBD1 (6 bases). V was trimmed by 3 bases and J by 8 bases, leaving 15 bases between them. The CDR3 is made up of 15 amino acids. The germline V gene encodes CDR1 SGDLS and CDR2 YYNGEE. Here the CDR3 DNA reads TGTGCCAGCAGCGAGGGGGAGAGGGCCTATTCACCCCTCCACTTT. It yields the protein CASSEGERAYSPLHF.

This clone appeared a few times. The chain combines TRBV6-5 with TRBJ2-1; the match to TRBD2 covers 10 bases. This CDR3 contains 15 residues. Looked up from germline, CDR1 is MNHEY and CDR2 is SVGAGI. V trimming: 6 bases; J trimming: 7 bases; junction bases outside the gene matches: 9. The CDR3, as DNA: TGTGCCAGCAGGAGCGGGGGGGAAAGGCGGAATGAGCAGTTCTTC. It specifies CASRSGGERRNEQFF.

This clone was seen only a few times. The rearrangement uses TRBV24-1 and TRBJ2-3; 9 positions match TRBD1. CDR1 is KGHDR and CDR2 is SFDVKD in the germline V gene. The CDR3 sequence is 18 residues long. V shed 5 bases and J 3 bases; nucleotides not matched to a gene: 14. The CDR3 here is CATSGDRESPPGTDTQYF. The CDR3 coding sequence is TGTGCCACCAGTGGGGACAGGGAAAGCCCCCCAGGGACAGATACGCAGTATTTT.

The table lists this clone with a few counts. V gene TRBV5-5 combines with J gene TRBJ2-2; 9 nucleotides align to TRBD1. Germline CDR1 reads SGHKS; CDR2 reads YYEKEE (reference sequence). With 2 bases clipped from V and 5 bases from J, the junction kept 7 bases outside the gene matches. This CDR3 spans 16 amino acids. CDR3 protein: CASSLVGQGKTGELFF. CDR3 nucleotides: TGTGCCAGCAGCTTAGTTGGACAGGGGAAAACCGGGGAGCTGTTTTTT.

The rearrangement joins TRBV18 to TRBJ2-6, with 7 positions matching TRBD2. V lost 6 bases and J lost 2; bases outside the gene matches: 1. The CDR3 covers 14 residues. Looked up from germline, CDR1 is KGHSH and CDR2 is LQKENI. CDR3 region: CASSREAGANVLTF. DNA for the CDR3: TGTGCCAGCTCCCGGGAGGCTGGGGCCAACGTCCTGACTTTC. The variable domain in full, with the rest retrieved from reference TRBV18 and TRBJ2-6, is NAGVMQNPRHLVRRRGQEARLRCSPMKGHSHVYWYRQLPEEGLKFMVYLQKENIIDESGMPKERFSAEFPKEGPSILRIQQVVRGDSAAYFCASSREAGANVLTFGAGSRLTVL.

The chain recombines TRBV28 with TRBJ1-5, with D maybe TRBD1 (5 bases). V lost 5 bases and J 1 base, leaving 9 bases between the germline ends. Germline V lookup: CDR1 MDHEN, CDR2 SYDVKM. The CDR3 is 14 residues long. In nucleotides, the CDR3 is TGTGCCAGCAGTCAGGGTGGGAGCAATCAGCCCCAGCATTTT. This gives the protein CASSQGGSNQPQHF.

The chain combines TRBV27 with TRBJ1-2; D ambiguous. The CDR3 sequence is 16 residues long. The germline V and J ends were trimmed by 0 bases and 2 bases, with 13 bases remaining between them. Germline V CDR1 and CDR2: MNHEY, SMNVEV (reference sequence). The CDR3 DNA is TGTGCCAGCAGTTTATCTCTCCCGATAGCCAACTATGGCTACACCTTC. It encodes CASSLSLPIANYGYTF.

This clone appeared a few times. The chain couples TRBV29-1 to TRBJ1-3; D perhaps matches TRBD1 (6 bases). CDR3 size: 15 residues. The V gene lost 6 bases and the J gene lost 0 bases, with 15 bases spanning the gap. The germline V gene has CDR1 SQVTM and CDR2 ANQGSEA. This CDR3 is CSVLGTSDSGNTIYF. The CDR3 coding sequence is TGCAGCGTCCTCGGGACATCTGACTCTGGAAACACCATATATTTT.